This record concerns one T cell receptor beta chain sequence. It lacks a known antigen. No base qualities exist here, and no much larger clone lies one base off it. CDR1 and CDR2 are drawn from the germline V gene: SGHAT, FQNNGV. The CDR3 runs 15 residues from the cysteine to the phenylalanine. Solely the CDR3 DNA is kept, with 45 bases framed from the first base. For this chain, trimming is 5 bases at the V end and 5 bases at the J end, and the number of junction bases without a gene match is 11. The source of the sample is a study of T cell changes during pregnancy in multiple sclerosis (dated by TCRdb to the late 2010s). Turning to the overall study: In women with multiple sclerosis, the researchers looked at how the T cell repertoire shifted as pregnancy progressed.

Library preparation was by the immunoSEQ multiplex PCR assay. What TCRdb holds here is the immuneACCESS table cut down to in-frame rearrangements. Part of the clones is not present; checked against another copy, under half of the missing clones reflect an unresolved V gene, and the others are unexplained. This sample lists about 44,000 clones; around 92% were detected once. Roughly 0.5% of the sample is taken by the ten largest. The chain is assembled from TRBV11-2 and TRBJ2-7; 8 of the junction bases match TRBD1. This receptor was obtained from a female donor with multiple sclerosis, enrolled in a pregnancy study. The sample in question was CD4+ T cells from peripheral blood mononuclear cells, obtained in the third trimester of pregnancy. Read as DNA, the sequence is TGTGCCAGCAGCGTAGGGAGAGACAGGGGACACGAGCAGTACTTC. Protein translation: CASSVGRDRGHEQYF.